This entry lists 8 T cell receptor beta chains sequenced from one sample in a study of Tregs in tolerant kidney transplant recipients. Clones were sequenced by immunoSEQ multiplex PCR, and TCRdb holds only the in-frame ones, with some missing. The sample holds about 78,000 clones, approximately 90% seen once. The input for sequencing was Tregs from blood, taken before the transplant. The receptors stem from a human donor who received a combined kidney and bone marrow transplant.

The chain is built from TRBV5-6 and TRBJ1-3; no firm D call. Germline V gene lookup returns CDR1 SGHDT and CDR2 YYEEEE. CDR3 length equals 17 residues. The V end was cut by 2 bases, the J end by 0 bases, with 15 bases between. The CDR3 region is CASSFDPASDSGNTIYF. The CDR3 DNA sequence: TGTGCCAGCAGCTTTGATCCAGCTAGTGACTCTGGAAACACCATATATTTT.

The chain employs TRBV29-1 and TRBJ1-2, with 8 nucleotides matching TRBD1. This CDR3 has 14 amino acids. Trimming at V came to 3 bases and at J to 7 bases, leaving 10 bases not matched to a gene. CDR1 is SQVTM, CDR2 ANQGSEA, per germline. DNA for the CDR3: TGCAGCGTTGACCCCGACAGGGGAGGGTCTGGCTACACCTTC. Translating gives CSVDPDRGGSGYTF.

V gene TRBV7-6 combines with J gene TRBJ2-5; 11 nucleotides agree with TRBD1. J lost 5 bases, V lost 2 bases, and 1 base had no gene match. This CDR3 is built from 14 residues. Germline CDR1 reads SGHVS; CDR2 reads FNYEAQ. CDR3 DNA sequence: TGTGCCAGCAGCTTAAGGACAGGGGGCGAGACCCAGTACTTC. It specifies CASSLRTGGETQYF.

This chain joins TRBV25-1 and TRBJ1-4; D may be TRBD1 (6 bases). From germline, CDR1 is MGHDK and CDR2 SYGVNS. This CDR3 region has 16 residues. With 5 bases removed from V and 6 bases from J, the gap between germline ends came to 19 bases. CDR3 nucleotide sequence: TGTGCCAGCAGTCCTAGCGCCGGGGCAGGGGATGAAAAACTGTTTTTT. It encodes CASSPSAGAGDEKLFF. Based on the CDR3 plus reference TRBV25-1 and TRBJ1-4, the full variable domain is EADIYQTPRYLVIGTGKKITLECSQTMGHDKMYWYQQDPGMELHLIHYSYGVNSTEKGDLSSESTVSRIRTEHFPLTLESARPSHTSQYLCASSPSAGAGDEKLFFGSGTQLSVL.

V and J are TRBV15 and TRBJ2-1, with a tentative D call TRBD2 (5 bases). The CDR3 is 13 residues long. The ends were cut back, 0 bases at V and 7 bases at J, with 7 bases in the middle. CDR1 and CDR2 (germline): LNHNV, YYDKDF (reference sequence). CDR3 nucleotide sequence: TGTGCCACCAGCAGAGAGGGCGGGAATGAGCAGTTCTTC. Its translation is CATSREGGNEQFF.

In regard to this clone: Other DNA sequences in this sample translate to the same CDR3. The chain couples TRBV29-1 to TRBJ1-2, with D possibly matching TRBD1 (6 bases). The CDR3 extends over 17 amino acids. V lost 0 bases to trimming and J lost 4 bases, with 21 bases between them. Germline V gives CDR1 SQVTM, CDR2 ANQGSEA. The CDR3 DNA reads as TGCAGCGTTGAAGATTTTCGTCGGGGGCAGGGGATCTATGGCTACACCTTC. This sequence encodes CSVEDFRRGQGIYGYTF.

Worth noting for this clone: The sample contains more than one DNA sequence encoding this CDR3. The rearrangement joins TRBV2 to TRBJ1-2; maybe TRBD1 (5 bases). The CDR3 runs 17 residues. Looked up from germline, CDR1 is SNHLY and CDR2 is FYNNEI. V gave up 2 bases and J gave up 4 bases, with 20 bases separating them. In DNA form, the CDR3 reads TGTGCCAGCAGTGAACTGGTGGGGGGTCGAGAACTCTATGGCTACACCTTC. Its translation: CASSELVGGRELYGYTF.

The chain links TRBV5-1 to TRBJ2-3, with 11 bases aligning to TRBD2. The CDR3 contains 16 residues. Germline V gene sequence: CDR1 SGHRS, CDR2 YFSETQ. After removal of 2 bases from V and 0 bases from J, the junction contained 2 bases not matched to a gene. The CDR3 coding sequence is TGCGCCAGCAGCTTCGGGACTAGCGGAAGCACAGATACGCAGTATTTT. It encodes CASSFGTSGSTDTQYF.